This is a list of T cell receptor beta chains from one sample in a study of identical twins. MiXCR, run by TCRdb on the 5' RACE reads, gives a single entry per CDR3 protein. The sample carries approximately 410,000 distinct CDR3 sequences, roughly 20% recorded once. The sample comprised naive T cells sorted from blood. These receptors originate from a man aged 50-60 years in good health. Both conserved end residues are part of each CDR3. A D gene is named only where the DNA matches it firmly. The size of a clone is reported for some rows only, either as once, few or many, or as a class for expanded clones.

size | J | D | V | DNA | CDR3
many | TRBJ2-1 | . | TRBV7-2 | TGTGCCAGCAGTAGCCCAGGCCTCAATGAGCAGTTCTTC | CASSSPGLNEQFF
many | TRBJ2-5 | TRBD2 | TRBV20-1 | TGCAGTGCTATACTTCGGGGGGAAGAGACCCAGTACTTC | CSAILRGEETQYF
. | TRBJ2-5 | . | TRBV11-2 | TGTGCCAGCAGCTTGGGTCCTACGTACCAAGAGACCCAGTACTTC | CASSLGPTYQETQYF
many | TRBJ2-7 | . | TRBV28 | TGTGCCAGCAATTGGGGGGCCCCCTACGAGCAGTACTTC | CASNWGAPYEQYF
. | TRBJ2-2 | TRBD2 | TRBV28 | TGTGCCAGCAGACTTATAGCGGGAGGGTTCACCGGGGAGCTGTTTTTT | CASRLIAGGFTGELFF
once | TRBJ1-3 | . | TRBV28 | TGTGCCAGCAGGCAAGATTGGTTCTCTGGAAACACCATATATTTT | CASRQDWFSGNTIYF
many | TRBJ2-5 | . | TRBV18 | TGTGCCAGCTTGAAGGGGTCAGTACTATGGGAGACCCAGTACTTC | CASLKGSVLWETQYF
few | TRBJ2-7 | . | TRBV7-2 | TGTGCCAGCAGCATCAGACAGGTCGGCTCATACGAGCAGTACTTC | CASSIRQVGSYEQYF
. | TRBJ2-2 | . | TRBV19 | TGTGCCGGGGCCCCGAGGGGGACGGGGGAGCTGTTTTTT | CAGAPRGTGELFF
. | TRBJ1-5 | . | TRBV27 | TGTGCCAGCAGTTTATCCCCGGAGGGGTTACAGCCCCAGCATTTT | CASSLSPEGLQPQHF
few | TRBJ1-2 | . | TRBV12-3/TRBV12-4 | TGTGCCAGCAGTTTAGCGCGTCCAGACAACTATGGCTACACCTTC | CASSLARPDNYGYTF
. | TRBJ2-1 | TRBD2 | TRBV28 | TGTGCCAGCAGCCTGCCGGGACTAGTCCGATTTGAGCAGTTCTTC | CASSLPGLVRFEQFF